This is a list of T cell receptor beta chains from one sample in a study of T cells after yellow fever vaccination. One entry per CDR3 protein, called by TCRdb with MiXCR from the 5' RACE reads. The sample has approximately 120,000 distinct CDR3 sequences, more than 6.5% seen once. The sequencing here drew on CD4+ T cells sorted from PBMCs, taken around 10 days after the first yellow fever vaccination. These receptors were taken from a man aged 18 to 30 who received the YFV17D yellow fever vaccine. CDR3s include the opening cysteine and the closing phenylalanine or tryptophan. Each record gives: CDR3 length, D gene, J gene, clone size, V gene, CDR3 protein, CDR3 DNA. A D gene is named only where the DNA matches it firmly. Clone size, where shown, is once, few, many, or a class for clones that have expanded.

len: 15
d_gene: TRBD1
j_gene: TRBJ2-1
abundance: few
v_gene: TRBV11-2
CDR3aa: CASSNLGQGYNEQFF
CDR3nt: TGTGCCAGCAGCAACCTCGGACAGGGATACAATGAGCAGTTCTTC

len: 15
d_gene: TRBD1
j_gene: TRBJ1-1
abundance: many
v_gene: TRBV10-3
CDR3aa: CAISESDRGNTEAFF
CDR3nt: TGTGCCATCAGTGAGTCGGACAGGGGGAACACTGAAGCTTTCTTT

len: 16
d_gene: NA
j_gene: TRBJ1-1
abundance: NA
v_gene: TRBV9
CDR3aa: CASSPLQISAATEAFF
CDR3nt: TGTGCCAGCAGCCCCCTTCAAATTTCAGCGGCAACTGAAGCTTTCTTT

len: 13
d_gene: NA
j_gene: TRBJ2-7
abundance: NA
v_gene: TRBV5-6
CDR3aa: CARSPGLVCEQYF
CDR3nt: TGTGCCAGGAGCCCCGGGCTCGTCTGCGAGCAGTACTTC

len: 16
d_gene: NA
j_gene: TRBJ2-5
abundance: many
v_gene: TRBV7-2
CDR3aa: CASSPPARWYQETQYF
CDR3nt: TGTGCCAGCAGCCCCCCGGCTCGGTGGTACCAAGAGACCCAGTACTTC

len: 11
d_gene: TRBD1
j_gene: TRBJ2-1
abundance: many
v_gene: TRBV20-1
CDR3aa: CSPRGQFEQFF
CDR3nt: TGCAGTCCTCGGGGACAGTTTGAGCAGTTCTTC

len: 13
d_gene: TRBD2
j_gene: TRBJ2-5
abundance: many
v_gene: TRBV7-2
CDR3aa: CASSGLAGETQYF
CDR3nt: TGTGCCAGCAGCGGACTAGCGGGTGAGACCCAGTACTTC

len: 17
d_gene: TRBD2
j_gene: TRBJ2-5
abundance: many
v_gene: TRBV23-1
CDR3aa: CASSLGLAGDFQETQYF
CDR3nt: TGCGCCAGCAGTTTAGGACTAGCGGGGGATTTCCAAGAGACCCAGTACTTC

len: 13
d_gene: NA
j_gene: TRBJ1-5
abundance: NA
v_gene: TRBV6-1
CDR3aa: CASSEGGAQPQHF
CDR3nt: TGTGCCAGCAGTGAAGGGGGGGCTCAGCCCCAGCATTTT

len: 12
d_gene: NA
j_gene: TRBJ2-7
abundance: NA
v_gene: TRBV18
CDR3aa: CASSPGAYEQYF
CDR3nt: TGTGCCAGCTCACCGGGCGCCTACGAGCAGTACTTC

len: 15
d_gene: NA
j_gene: TRBJ2-1
abundance: many
v_gene: TRBV4-2
CDR3aa: CASSPGGNTYNEQFF
CDR3nt: TGTGCCAGCAGCCCTGGGGGAAATACCTACAATGAGCAGTTCTTC

len: 14
d_gene: NA
j_gene: TRBJ1-1
abundance: few
v_gene: TRBV5-6
CDR3aa: CASSSQGLYTEAFF
CDR3nt: TGTGCCAGCAGCTCCCAGGGCCTGTACACTGAAGCTTTCTTT

len: 15
d_gene: TRBD2
j_gene: TRBJ2-1
abundance: many
v_gene: TRBV20-1
CDR3aa: CSARDLLAGVGREFF
CDR3nt: TGCAGTGCTAGAGATTTACTAGCGGGGGTAGGGAGGGAGTTCTTC

len: 15
d_gene: NA
j_gene: TRBJ2-5
abundance: many
v_gene: TRBV7-8
CDR3aa: CASSPKLGMRETQYF
CDR3nt: TGTGCCAGCAGCCCGAAACTAGGAATGCGGGAGACCCAGTACTTC

len: 13
d_gene: NA
j_gene: TRBJ1-3
abundance: many
v_gene: TRBV29-1
CDR3aa: CSVEKRDGNTIYF
CDR3nt: TGCAGCGTTGAGAAGAGGGACGGAAACACCATATATTTT

len: 12
d_gene: TRBD2
j_gene: TRBJ2-7
abundance: many
v_gene: TRBV30
CDR3aa: CAWTSGGSGQYF
CDR3nt: TGTGCCTGGACCTCCGGGGGGAGCGGGCAGTACTTC